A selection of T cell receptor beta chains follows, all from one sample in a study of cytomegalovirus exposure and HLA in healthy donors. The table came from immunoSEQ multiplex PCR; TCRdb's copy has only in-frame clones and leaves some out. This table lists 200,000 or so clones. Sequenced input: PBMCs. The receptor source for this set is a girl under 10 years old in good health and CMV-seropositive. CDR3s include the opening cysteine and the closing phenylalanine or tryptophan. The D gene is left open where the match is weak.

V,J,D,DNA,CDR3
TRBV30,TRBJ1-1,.,TGTGCCTGGAGTGCCCACCTGGTGGGGGGGAACACTGAAGCTTTCTTT,CAWSAHLVGGNTEAFF
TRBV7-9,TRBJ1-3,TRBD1,TGTGCCAGCAGCTCCGACAGGGAACTCAGAAACACCATATATTTT,CASSSDRELRNTIYF
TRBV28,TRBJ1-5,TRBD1,TGTGCCAGCAGTCTTGGTCTAACAGGGGGCAATCAGCCCCAGCATTTT,CASSLGLTGGNQPQHF
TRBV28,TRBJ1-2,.,TGTGCCAGCAGGGGCCAAATCCTTTATGGCTACACCTTC,CASRGQILYGYTF
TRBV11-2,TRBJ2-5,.,TGTGCCAGCAGCCCCTTTCGTAGCGCGGCCCAGTACTTC,CASSPFRSAAQYF
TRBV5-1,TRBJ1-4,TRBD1,TGCGCCAGCAGCGTCCGGGACAGGGATGAAAAACTGTTTTTT,CASSVRDRDEKLFF
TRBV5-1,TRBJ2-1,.,TGCGCCAGCAGCTTGGTCAGGCAGGGGGAGGTTGTCCGTCACAATGAGCAGTTCTTC,CASSLVRQGEVVRHNEQFF
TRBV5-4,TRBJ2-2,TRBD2,TGTGCCAGCAGCGCCCGGGGACTAGCGTATCCCGGGGAGCTGTTTTTT,CASSARGLAYPGELFF
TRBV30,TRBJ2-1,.,TGTGCCTGGAGTGTACCTGCAGGGGAGCAGTTCTTC,CAWSVPAGEQFF
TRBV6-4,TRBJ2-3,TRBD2,TGTGCCAGCAGTTTAGCGGGGGCCACAGATACGCAGTATTTT,CASSLAGATDTQYF
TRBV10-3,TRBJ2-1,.,TGTGCCATCAGTGTTGGACAAGACATCTACAATGAGCAGTTCTTC,CAISVGQDIYNEQFF
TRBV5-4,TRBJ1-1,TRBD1,TGTGCCAGCAGCTTGGCCGCCTGGGGACAGTCCTCCGCTTTCTTT,CASSLAAWGQSSAFF
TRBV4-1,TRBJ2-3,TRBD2,TGCGCCAGCAGCCAGGCGGGAGGCACAGATACGCAGTATTTT,CASSQAGGTDTQYF
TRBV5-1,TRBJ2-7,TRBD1,TGCGCCAGCAGCTTAGGGACAGGTTCTTCCTACGAGCAGTACTTC,CASSLGTGSSYEQYF
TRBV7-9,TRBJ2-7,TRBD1,TGTGCCAGCAGCTTAATCACCGGGACAGGGTACCACGAGCAGTACTTC,CASSLITGTGYHEQYF
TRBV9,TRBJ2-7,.,TGTGCCAGCAGCGTAGAGGGGGGGACGGGTTACGAGCAGTACTTC,CASSVEGGTGYEQYF
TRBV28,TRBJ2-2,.,TGTGCCAGCAGCGGACTCTACACCGGGGAGCTGTTTTTT,CASSGLYTGELFF
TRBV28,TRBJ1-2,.,TGTGCCAGCAGCCCCCCACCGGTTGAGGGCTACACCTTC,CASSPPPVEGYTF
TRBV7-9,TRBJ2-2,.,TGTGCCAGCAGCTTAGGTTCTCGTGCAGCGGGCTACACCGGGGAGCTGTTTTTT,CASSLGSRAAGYTGELFF
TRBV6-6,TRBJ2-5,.,TGTGCCAGCAGTTACTCGACCCAGGGTCAGACCCAGTACTTC,CASSYSTQGQTQYF
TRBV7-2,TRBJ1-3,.,TGTGCCAGCAGCTTAGAGGGTTCAGGCCTAGGGGCTGGAAACACCATATATTTT,CASSLEGSGLGAGNTIYF
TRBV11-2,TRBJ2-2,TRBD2,TGTGCCAGCAGCTTTACCCGACTAGCGGGACTTGGCGGGGAGCTGTTTTTT,CASSFTRLAGLGGELFF
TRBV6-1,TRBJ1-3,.,TGTGCCAGCAGTGAACCGACAAGCGGGGGTGGTGGAAACACCATATATTTT,CASSEPTSGGGGNTIYF
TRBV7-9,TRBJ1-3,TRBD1,TGTGCCAGCAGCTACAGGGGACTTTCTGTGCCCTCTGGAAACACCATATATTTT,CASSYRGLSVPSGNTIYF
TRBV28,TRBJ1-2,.,TGTGCCAGCAGTCCAGCGGGACACTCAAACTATGGCTACACCTTC,CASSPAGHSNYGYTF
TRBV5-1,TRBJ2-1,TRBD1,TGCGCCAGCAGATCCGGGACAGGGTCCTACAATGAGCAGTTCTTC,CASRSGTGSYNEQFF
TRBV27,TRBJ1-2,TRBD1,TGTGCCAGCAGTCCCCTCCGGACAGGGGCTAACTATGGCTACACCTTC,CASSPLRTGANYGYTF
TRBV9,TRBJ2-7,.,TGTGCCAGCAGCGTAGGTGTGGGCCCGGGGGAGCAGTACTTC,CASSVGVGPGEQYF